This is a list of T cell receptor beta chains from one sample in a study of blood T cell repertoires in COVID-19. TCRdb's copy holds only in-frame clones and misses some; the assay was immunoSEQ multiplex PCR. The sample contains about half a million clones, around 85% of which appear only once. The sample taken for sequencing was peripheral blood. The source of these receptors is a human donor in a cohort sampled during active COVID-19. Each CDR3 is given with its conserved first and last residue. The D gene is left open where the match is weak. Clone size, where shown, is once, few, many, or a class for clones that have expanded.

TRBD2 NA TRBJ2-1 TRBV18 TGTGCCAGCTCACCACGGCCGAAGAGGACTAGCGGCAATGAGCAGTTCTTC CASSPRPKRTSGNEQFF
NA NA TRBJ1-2 TRBV3-1/TRBV3-2 TGTGCCAGCAGCCAATGGAGGGCGGATGGCTACACCTTC CASSQWRADGYTF
TRBD2 NA TRBJ2-1 TRBV5-1 TGCGCCAGCAGCTGGACTAGCGGGAGTAACAATGAGCAGTTCTTC CASSWTSGSNNEQFF
TRBD1 NA TRBJ1-5 TRBV6-1 TGTGCCAGCAGTGAACCGGGACAGGGACGCAGGCCCCAGCATTTT CASSEPGQGRRPQHF
NA NA TRBJ1-1 TRBV5-5 TGTGCCAGCAGCTTCAGTCAGGGAATGAACACTGAAGCTTTCTTT CASSFSQGMNTEAFF
NA few TRBJ1-6 TRBV19 TGTGCCAGTAGAGAGACAGGCTCCTATAATTCACCCCTCCACTTT CASRETGSYNSPLHF
NA NA TRBJ2-1 TRBV9 TGTGCCAGCAGCCCGGGGATAGGAGATATTAATGAGCAGTTCTTC CASSPGIGDINEQFF
TRBD2 once TRBJ2-7 TRBV3-1/TRBV3-2 TGTGCCAGCAGCCAACTGCTAGCGGGAGGGGAGCAGTACTTC CASSQLLAGGEQYF
TRBD2 NA TRBJ2-2 TRBV18 TGTGCCAGCTCCGACGGACTAGCGGGAACCGGGGAGCTGTTTTTT CASSDGLAGTGELFF
NA NA TRBJ2-3 TRBV5-1 TGCGCCAGCAGCTTGGTGGAGACAGAAGATACGCAGTATTTT CASSLVETEDTQYF
NA few TRBJ2-7 TRBV11-3 TGTGCCAGCAGCTTAGGGGCAGCCTACGAGCAGTACTTC CASSLGAAYEQYF
TRBD1 NA TRBJ1-2 TRBV6-2/TRBV6-3 TGTGCCAGCAGCCCGGGGACAGGGTTTAATGGCTACACCTTC CASSPGTGFNGYTF
TRBD2 NA TRBJ2-1 TRBV6-4 TGTGCCAGCAGCCCCGAGGGAGGGAATGAGCAGTTCTTC CASSPEGGNEQFF
NA NA TRBJ2-1 TRBV14 TGTGCCAGCAGCCAAGATCTGCGGATTAGCTCCTACAATGAGCAGTTCTTC CASSQDLRISSYNEQFF
NA NA TRBJ2-7 TRBV28 TGTGCCAGCAGGCCACAGTTCACCTCCTCCTACGAGCAGTACTTC CASRPQFTSSYEQYF
TRBD1 NA TRBJ1-5 TRBV27 TGTGCCAGCAGTCCATCGGGACAGGGGGCAGGTCAGCCCCAGCATTTT CASSPSGQGAGQPQHF
NA NA TRBJ1-5 TRBV10-3 TGTGCCATCAGTGATGGAGACAGACTCAATCAGCCCCAGCATTTT CAISDGDRLNQPQHF
TRBD2 NA TRBJ2-7 TRBV7-9 TGTGCCAGCAGCTTAGTGGCGGGGGGAACCTACGAGCAGTACTTC CASSLVAGGTYEQYF
NA few TRBJ1-3 TRBV28 TGTGCCAGCAGTTTGAGAGTCCTCTCTGGAAACACCATATATTTT CASSLRVLSGNTIYF
NA NA TRBJ2-6 TRBV5-1 TGCGCCAGCAGCTTGGGCCGGGCTGGGGCCAACGTCCTGACTTTC CASSLGRAGANVLTF
NA NA TRBJ1-2 TRBV5-1 TGCGCCAGCAGCCCTTTAGACGGGAGGAGGGGCTACACCTTC CASSPLDGRRGYTF
NA NA TRBJ1-1 TRBV5-1 TGCGCCAGCAGTCTGGTGGCTGCCAAAAACACTGAAGCTTTCTTT CASSLVAAKNTEAFF
NA NA TRBJ1-6 TRBV2 TGTGCCAGCAGAGCTATCTCCTCCTATAATTCACCCCTCCACTTT CASRAISSYNSPLHF
NA few TRBJ1-5 TRBV28 TGTGCCAGCAGTCGTGGGGCCCCGGTTGCGCAGCCCCAGCATTTT CASSRGAPVAQPQHF
NA NA TRBJ2-2 TRBV6-4 TGTGCCAGCAGTGAGTTCTATCCCCCGACCGGGGAGCTGTTTTTT CASSEFYPPTGELFF
TRBD1 once TRBJ1-5 TRBV28 TGTGCCAGCAGTTCAACAGGGGGCAGGATTCAGCCCCAGCATTTT CASSSTGGRIQPQHF
NA NA TRBJ2-2 TRBV2 TGTGCCAGCAGTGCGAGGGTCGACACCGGGGAGCTGTTTTTT CASSARVDTGELFF
TRBD1 NA TRBJ2-7 TRBV27 TGTGCCAGCAGTTTATGGGGTGGTAGGACAGGGATCGGCGAGCAGTACTTC CASSLWGGRTGIGEQYF
NA NA TRBJ2-7 TRBV19 TGTGCCAGTAGTATATTCAACGAGCAGTACTTC CASSIFNEQYF
TRBD2 NA TRBJ2-2 TRBV11-3 TGTGCCAGCAGCTCCACGGTGGAGCGGGGGAACACCGGGGAGCTGTTTTTT CASSSTVERGNTGELFF
NA NA TRBJ1-1 TRBV19 TGTGCCAGTAGTATATGGGCGCTGAACACTGAAGCTTTCTTT CASSIWALNTEAFF
TRBD1 NA TRBJ1-3 TRBV19 TGTGCCACCGCACAGGGGGCTGGAAACACCATATATTTT CATAQGAGNTIYF
TRBD2 NA TRBJ2-2 TRBV6-4 TGTGCCACCAATGTGGGGGCGACTAGCGGGAGTTTTACCGGGGAGCTGTTTTTT CATNVGATSGSFTGELFF
TRBD1 NA TRBJ2-5 TRBV18 TGTGCCAGCTCACCCCGACAGGGCCAAGAGACCCAGTACTTC CASSPRQGQETQYF
NA once TRBJ2-7 TRBV4-2 TGTGCCAGCAGACGAGACGGGACTTCAGACTATAACGAGCAGTACTTC CASRRDGTSDYNEQYF
TRBD2 once TRBJ2-2 TRBV7-2 TGTGCCAGCAGCCCGACTAGCGGGAGGGGGCAGACCGGGGAGCTGTTTTTT CASSPTSGRGQTGELFF